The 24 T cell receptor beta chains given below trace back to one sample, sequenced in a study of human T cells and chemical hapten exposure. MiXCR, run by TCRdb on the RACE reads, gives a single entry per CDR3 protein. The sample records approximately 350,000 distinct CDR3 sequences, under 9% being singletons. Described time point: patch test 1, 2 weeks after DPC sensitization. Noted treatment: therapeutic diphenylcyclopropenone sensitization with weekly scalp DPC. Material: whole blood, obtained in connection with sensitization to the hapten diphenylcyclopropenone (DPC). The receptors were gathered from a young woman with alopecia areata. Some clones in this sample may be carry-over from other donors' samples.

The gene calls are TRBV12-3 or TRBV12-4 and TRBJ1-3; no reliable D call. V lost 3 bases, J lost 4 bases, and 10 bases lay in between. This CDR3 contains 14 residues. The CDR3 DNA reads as TGTGCCAGCAGTTTCGGGGAGGTCGGAAACACCATATATTTT. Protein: CASSFGEVGNTIYF.

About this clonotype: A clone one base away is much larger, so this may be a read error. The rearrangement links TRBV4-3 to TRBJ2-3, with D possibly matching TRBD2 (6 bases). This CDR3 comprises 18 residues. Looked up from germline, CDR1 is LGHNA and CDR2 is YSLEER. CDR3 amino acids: CSSSQDLSSGFSTDTQYF. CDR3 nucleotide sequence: TGCTCCAGCAGCCAAGATCTCTCGAGCGGGTTCAGCACAGATACGCAGTATTTT.

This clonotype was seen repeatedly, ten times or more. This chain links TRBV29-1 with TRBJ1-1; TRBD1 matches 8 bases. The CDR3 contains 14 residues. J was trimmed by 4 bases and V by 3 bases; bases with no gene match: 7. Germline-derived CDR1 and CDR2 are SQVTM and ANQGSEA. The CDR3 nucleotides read TGCAGCGTTGACCAGGGGGCGCACAGCACTGAAGCTTTCTTT. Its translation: CSVDQGAHSTEAFF.

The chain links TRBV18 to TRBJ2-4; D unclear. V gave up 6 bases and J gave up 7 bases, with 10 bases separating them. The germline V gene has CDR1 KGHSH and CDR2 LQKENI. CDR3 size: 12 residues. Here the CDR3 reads CASSPSLNIQYF. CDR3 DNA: TGTGCCAGCTCTCCCTCTTTGAACATTCAGTACTTC.

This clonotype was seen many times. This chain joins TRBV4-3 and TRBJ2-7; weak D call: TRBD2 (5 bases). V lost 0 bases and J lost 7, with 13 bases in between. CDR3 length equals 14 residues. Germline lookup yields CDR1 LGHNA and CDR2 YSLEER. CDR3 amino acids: CASSQEPRGREQYF. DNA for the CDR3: TGCGCCAGCAGCCAAGAACCCCGGGGTCGTGAGCAGTACTTC.

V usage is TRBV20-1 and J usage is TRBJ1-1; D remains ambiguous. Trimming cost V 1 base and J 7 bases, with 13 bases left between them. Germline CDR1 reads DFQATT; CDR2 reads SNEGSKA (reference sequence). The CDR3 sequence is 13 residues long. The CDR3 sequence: CSARGGGPLEAFF. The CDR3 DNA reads TGCAGTGCTAGAGGGGGAGGGCCCCTTGAAGCTTTCTTT.

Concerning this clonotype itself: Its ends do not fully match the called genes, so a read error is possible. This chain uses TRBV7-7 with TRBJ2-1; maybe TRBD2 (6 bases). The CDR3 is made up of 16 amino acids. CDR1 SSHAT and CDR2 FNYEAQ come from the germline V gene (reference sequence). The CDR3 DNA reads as TGTGCTAGCAGCTTAGGAGGGTGGCGCGGTCAGGGTGAGCAGTTCTTC. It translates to CASSLGGWRGQGEQFF.

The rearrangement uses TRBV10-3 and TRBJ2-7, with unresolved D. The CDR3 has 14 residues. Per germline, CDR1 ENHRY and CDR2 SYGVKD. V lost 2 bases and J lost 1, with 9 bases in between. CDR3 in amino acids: CAISEGPGSYEQYF. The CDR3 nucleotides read TGTGCCATCAGTGAGGGTCCTGGGTCCTACGAGCAGTACTTC.

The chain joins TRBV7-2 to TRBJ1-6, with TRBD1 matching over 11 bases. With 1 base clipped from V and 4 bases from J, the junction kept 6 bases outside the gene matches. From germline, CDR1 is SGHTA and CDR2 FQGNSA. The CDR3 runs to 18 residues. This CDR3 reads CASSLGTGQGAYNSPLHF. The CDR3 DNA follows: TGTGCCAGCAGCTTAGGCACAGGACAGGGGGCGTATAATTCACCCCTCCACTTT.

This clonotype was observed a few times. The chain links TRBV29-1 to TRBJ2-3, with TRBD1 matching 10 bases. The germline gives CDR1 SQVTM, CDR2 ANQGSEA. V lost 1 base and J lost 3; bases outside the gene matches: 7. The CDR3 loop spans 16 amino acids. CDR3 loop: CSVEGSGTGVTDTQYF. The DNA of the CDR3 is TGCAGCGTTGAAGGTTCGGGGACAGGGGTGACAGATACGCAGTATTTT.

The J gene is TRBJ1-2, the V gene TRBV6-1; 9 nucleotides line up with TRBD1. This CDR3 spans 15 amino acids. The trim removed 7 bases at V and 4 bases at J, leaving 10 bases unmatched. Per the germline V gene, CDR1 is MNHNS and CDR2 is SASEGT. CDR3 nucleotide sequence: TGTGCCAGCAAATCGCCGGGACAGGGATTCTATGGCTACACCTTC. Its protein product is CASKSPGQGFYGYTF.

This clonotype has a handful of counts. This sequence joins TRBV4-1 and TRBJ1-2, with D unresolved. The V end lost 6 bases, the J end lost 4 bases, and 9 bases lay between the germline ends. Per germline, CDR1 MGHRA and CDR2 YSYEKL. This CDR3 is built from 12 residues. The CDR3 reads CASRDFSYGYTF. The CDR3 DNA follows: TGCGCCAGCAGAGATTTCTCCTATGGCTACACCTTC.

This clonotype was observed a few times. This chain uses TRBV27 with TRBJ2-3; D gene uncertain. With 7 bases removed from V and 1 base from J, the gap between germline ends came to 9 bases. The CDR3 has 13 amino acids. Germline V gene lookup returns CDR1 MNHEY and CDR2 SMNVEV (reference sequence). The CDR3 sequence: CASNRYGTDTQYF. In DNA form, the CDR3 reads TGTGCCAGCAATCGGTACGGCACAGATACGCAGTATTTT.

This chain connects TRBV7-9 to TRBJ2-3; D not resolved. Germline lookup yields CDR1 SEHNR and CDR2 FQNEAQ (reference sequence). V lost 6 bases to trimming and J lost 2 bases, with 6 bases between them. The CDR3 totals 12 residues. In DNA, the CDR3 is TGTGCCAGCAGACGTTTCACAGATACGCAGTATTTT. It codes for CASRRFTDTQYF. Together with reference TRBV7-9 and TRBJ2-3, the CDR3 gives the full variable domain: DTGVSQNPRHKITKRGQNVTFRCDPISEHNRLYWYRQTLGQGPEFLTYFQNEAQLEKSRLLSDRFSAERPKGSFSTLEIQRTEQGDSAMYLCASRRFTDTQYFGPGTRLTVL.

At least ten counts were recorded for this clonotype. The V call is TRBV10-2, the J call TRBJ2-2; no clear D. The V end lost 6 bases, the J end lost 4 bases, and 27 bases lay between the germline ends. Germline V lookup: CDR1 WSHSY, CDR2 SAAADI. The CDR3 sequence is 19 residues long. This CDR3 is CASRTETLWRERGTGELFF. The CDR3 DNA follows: TGCGCCAGCAGAACCGAGACTCTTTGGCGCGAACGAGGCACCGGGGAGCTGTTTTTT.

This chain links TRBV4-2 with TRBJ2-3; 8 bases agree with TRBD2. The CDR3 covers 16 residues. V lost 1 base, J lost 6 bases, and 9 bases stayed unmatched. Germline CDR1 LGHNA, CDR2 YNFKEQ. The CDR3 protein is CASSQVVTGGKDTQYF. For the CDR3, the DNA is TGTGCCAGCAGCCAAGTGGTAACGGGGGGGAAGGATACGCAGTATTTT.

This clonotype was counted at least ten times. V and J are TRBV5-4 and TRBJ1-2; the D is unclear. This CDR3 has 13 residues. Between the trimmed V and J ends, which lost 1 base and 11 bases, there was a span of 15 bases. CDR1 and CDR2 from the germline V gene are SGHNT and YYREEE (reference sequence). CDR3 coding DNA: TGTGCCAGCAGCTTGAATTATCCTAAATGGTACACCTTC. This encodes CASSLNYPKWYTF.

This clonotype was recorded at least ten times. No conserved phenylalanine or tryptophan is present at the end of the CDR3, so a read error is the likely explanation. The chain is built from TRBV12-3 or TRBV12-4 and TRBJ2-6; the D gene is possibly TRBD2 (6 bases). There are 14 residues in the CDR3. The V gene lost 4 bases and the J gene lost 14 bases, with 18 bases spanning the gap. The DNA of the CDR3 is TGTGCCAGCAGTTCTCAAATCCTTACTAGCCTCCTGACTCTC. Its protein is CASSSQILTSLLTL.

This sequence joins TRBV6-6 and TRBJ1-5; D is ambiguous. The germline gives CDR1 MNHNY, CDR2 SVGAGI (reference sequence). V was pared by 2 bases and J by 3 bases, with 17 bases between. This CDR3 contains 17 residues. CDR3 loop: CASSYQGGHNTNQPQHF. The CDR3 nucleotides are TGTGCCAGCAGTTACCAAGGAGGCCACAATACCAATCAGCCCCAGCATTTT.

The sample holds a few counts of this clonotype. For the CDR3, the DNA is TGCAGCGTTGTTCCCGGGGGCTCTGGGGCCAACGTCCTGACTTTC. Its protein product is CSVVPGGSGANVLTF. This chain links TRBV29-1 with TRBJ2-6, with a weak D call TRBD2 (6 bases). Germline V gene lookup returns CDR1 SQVTM and CDR2 ANQGSEA. The CDR3 loop spans 15 amino acids. V lost 4 bases and J lost 0, with 10 bases in between.

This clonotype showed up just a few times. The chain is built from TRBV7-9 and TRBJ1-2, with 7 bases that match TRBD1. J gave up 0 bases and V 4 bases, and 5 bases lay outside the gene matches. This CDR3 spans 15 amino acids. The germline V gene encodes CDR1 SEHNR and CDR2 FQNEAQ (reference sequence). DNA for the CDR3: TGTGCCAGCAGCTCGGGACAGAGTACTAACTATGGCTACACCTTC. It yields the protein CASSSGQSTNYGYTF.

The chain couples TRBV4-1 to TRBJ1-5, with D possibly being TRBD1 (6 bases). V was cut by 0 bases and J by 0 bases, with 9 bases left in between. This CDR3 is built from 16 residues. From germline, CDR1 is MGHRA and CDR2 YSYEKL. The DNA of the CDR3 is TGCGCCAGCAGCCAAGAAGGGGGGCATAGCAATCAGCCCCAGCATTTT. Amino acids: CASSQEGGHSNQPQHF.

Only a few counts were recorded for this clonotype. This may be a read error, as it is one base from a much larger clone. The CDR3 DNA follows: TGTGTTAGTGGTTTGGGCAGGGAGACAGATACGCAGTATTTT. This encodes CVSGLGRETDTQYF. The J gene is TRBJ2-3, the V gene TRBV12-5; D assignment may be TRBD1 or TRBD2 (5 bases each). The CDR3 runs 14 residues. From germline, CDR1 is LGHNT and CDR2 FRNRAP.

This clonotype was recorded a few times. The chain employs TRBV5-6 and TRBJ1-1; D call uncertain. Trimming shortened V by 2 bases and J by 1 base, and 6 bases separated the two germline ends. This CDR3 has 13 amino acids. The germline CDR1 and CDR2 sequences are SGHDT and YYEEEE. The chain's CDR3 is CASSFRRNTEAFF. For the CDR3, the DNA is TGTGCCAGCAGCTTTAGGAGGAACACTGAAGCTTTCTTT.